These 23 T cell receptor beta chains came from one sample sequenced in a study of shared clonotypes between healthy human individuals. This table comes from immunoSEQ multiplex PCR, and its TCRdb copy is limited to in-frame clones, with some not included. There are roughly 2,000,000 clones in the sample; about 95% occur only once, and under 1.5% lies in the top ten. Terminally differentiated effector memory CD45RA+ cells were excluded by CCR7 positive selection of CD45RO-negative cells. Sequencing was done on a sample of naive CD8+ T cells sorted from blood. The receptors derive from a man in his late teens or twenties in good health.

V usage is TRBV6-1 and J usage is TRBJ2-1; D possibly uses TRBD1 or TRBD2 (6 bases each). The ends were cut back, 2 bases at V and 10 bases at J, with 15 bases in the middle. Germline loops: CDR1 MNHNS, CDR2 SASEGT. CDR3 length: 14 amino acids. The CDR3 DNA follows: TGTGCCAGCAGTGAACTCCTAGGGGGGTGGGAGCAGTTCTTC. This codes for CASSELLGGWEQFF.

The sample holds a few counts of this clone. This chain links TRBV5-1 with TRBJ1-6; D is ambiguous. Trimming cost V 1 base and J 9 bases, with 8 bases left between them. This CDR3 has 13 amino acids. Germline V CDR1 and CDR2: SGHRS, YFSETQ. CDR3 amino acids: CASSLTDGSPLHF. The CDR3 coding sequence is TGCGCCAGCAGCTTGACGGACGGTTCACCCCTCCACTTT.

Of note for this clone: Other DNA sequences from this sample encode an identical CDR3 as well. The V gene is TRBV19, the J gene TRBJ2-5; no clear D. V was clipped by 0 bases and J by 3 bases, with 5 bases between them. The CDR3 totals 13 residues. Germline CDR1 is LNHDA and CDR2 is SQIVND (reference sequence). CDR3 sequence reads: CASSIDSEETQYF. CDR3 in DNA: TGTGCCAGTAGTATAGATTCAGAAGAGACCCAGTACTTC.

With regard to this clone: Other DNA sequences of this sample code for an identical CDR3. V usage is TRBV7-3 and J usage is TRBJ2-5; 14 bases match TRBD2. The CDR3 has 15 residues. V lost 5 bases to trimming and J lost 5 bases; unmatched junction nucleotides: 4. Germline V gene lookup returns CDR1 SGHTA and CDR2 FQGTGA. In nucleotides, the CDR3 is TGTGCCAGCAGCCCCGGGACTAGCGGGGGTGAGACCCAGTACTTC. It codes for CASSPGTSGGETQYF.

This chain uses TRBV4-3 with TRBJ1-1, with no clear D. The CDR3 is 14 amino acids. Trimming cost V 0 bases and J 8 bases, with 13 bases left between them. Germline lookup yields CDR1 LGHNA and CDR2 YSLEER. CDR3 DNA: TGCGCCAGCAGCCAAGATCGACGCACAGCAGAAGCTTTCTTT. This codes for CASSQDRRTAEAFF.

The chain has TRBV9 and TRBJ2-1, with unresolved D. The V end was cut by 0 bases, the J end by 10 bases, with 20 bases between. Per germline, CDR1 SGDLS and CDR2 YYNGEE. There are 16 residues in the CDR3. The CDR3 is CASSVVPVGPLGEQFF. In DNA form, the CDR3 reads TGTGCCAGCAGCGTAGTACCGGTCGGTCCTCTCGGGGAGCAGTTCTTC.

The chain uses TRBV7-8 and TRBJ2-2, with 8 nucleotides matching TRBD2. J gave up 7 bases and V 8 bases, and 15 bases lay outside the gene matches. The CDR3 consists of 16 residues. Germline CDR1 SGHVS, CDR2 FQNEAQ. DNA for the CDR3: TGTGCCAGCGCCCGGTTCCCCGGGACTAGTTTCGGGGAGCTGTTTTTT. Translation: CASARFPGTSFGELFF.

The table lists this clone with a count of one. The rearrangement links TRBV5-8 to TRBJ1-1; D perhaps matches TRBD1 (5 bases). CDR3 length: 14 amino acids. Trimming pared 7 bases from V and 4 bases from J, leaving 17 bases between. Germline assignment: CDR1 SGHTS and CDR2 YDEGEE. The CDR3 spells CASRPRGVGTEAFF. The CDR3 DNA is TGTGCCAGCCGCCCCCGGGGGGTGGGCACTGAAGCTTTCTTT. The full variable domain, in which reference TRBV5-8 and TRBJ1-1 provide the parts outside the CDR3, is EAGVTQSPTHLIKTRGQQATLRCSPISGHTSVYWYQQALGLGLQFLLWYDEGEERNRGNFPPRFSGRQFPNYSSELNVNALELEDSALYLCASRPRGVGTEAFFGQGTRLTVV.

This clone was counted once. The V and J genes are TRBV11-2 and TRBJ2-7; a possible D gene is TRBD2 (6 bases). From germline, CDR1 is SGHAT and CDR2 FQNNGV. This CDR3 spans 17 amino acids. Trimming shortened V by 0 bases and J by 0 bases, and 15 bases separated the two germline ends. The CDR3 DNA sequence: TGTGCCAGCAGCTTAGATCTCGGTAGCGGATACTCCTACGAGCAGTACTTC. It translates to CASSLDLGSGYSYEQYF.

The J gene is TRBJ1-2, the V gene TRBV5-6; D is undetermined. CDR1 is SGHDT, CDR2 YYEEEE, per germline. V was clipped by 4 bases and J by 4 bases, with 17 bases between them. CDR3 length: 15 amino acids. CDR3 region: CASSTSLRRGYGYTF. CDR3 DNA: TGTGCCAGCAGCACATCGCTCCGGCGCGGCTATGGCTACACCTTC.

The chain links TRBV30 to TRBJ2-2; D assignment may be TRBD1 or TRBD2 (5 bases each). Germline CDR1 reads GTSNPN; CDR2 reads SVGIG (reference sequence). V gave up 7 bases and J gave up 7 bases, with 10 bases separating them. This CDR3 has 11 amino acids. Written as DNA, the CDR3 is TGTGCCTTCGGGGCCGACGGGGAGCTGTTTTTT. Translating it yields CAFGADGELFF.

CDR3 nucleotide sequence: TGTGCCAGCAGCGTAGAAGGGACTAGCGGGACCGCCTACGAAGAGCAGTACTTC. Its protein is CASSVEGTSGTAYEEQYF. J is TRBJ2-7 and V is TRBV9; 13 bases are shared with TRBD2. V lost 0 bases and J lost 7; bases outside the gene matches: 13. The CDR3 is 18 residues long. Germline CDR1 reads SGDLS; CDR2 reads YYNGEE.

The V call is TRBV27, the J call TRBJ2-6, with 10 positions matching TRBD2. Trimming cost V 5 bases and J 4 bases; bases outside gene matches: 11. Looked up from germline, CDR1 is MNHEY and CDR2 is SMNVEV (reference sequence). The CDR3 is 18 amino acids. The DNA for the CDR3 is TGTGCCAGCAGTCCCCTCGAAACTAGCGGGATCGGGGCCAACGTCCTGACTTTC. It specifies CASSPLETSGIGANVLTF.

V is TRBV11-1 and J is TRBJ2-7; 10 positions agree with TRBD1. The V and J ends lost 4 bases and 5 bases, in that order; junction bases with no gene match: 5. Germline assignment: CDR1 SGHAT and CDR2 FQDESV (reference sequence). There are 14 residues in the CDR3. The CDR3 here is CASSSTGGTDEQYF. In DNA form, the CDR3 reads TGTGCCAGCAGCTCGACAGGGGGCACGGACGAGCAGTACTTC.

The V and J genes are TRBV13 and TRBJ2-7, with D tentatively TRBD2 (6 bases). The V gene's germline CDR1 is PRHDT and CDR2 FYEKMQ (reference sequence). V gave up 0 bases and J gave up 5 bases, with 14 bases separating them. The CDR3 runs to 15 residues. CDR3 sequence (DNA): TGTGCCAGCAGCTTAGGATCTCTAGCGCGGAACGAGCAGTACTTC. Residues: CASSLGSLARNEQYF. Supplemented by reference TRBV13 and TRBJ2-7, the full variable domain reads AAGVIQSPRHLIKEKRETATLKCYPIPRHDTVYWYQQGPGQDPQFLISFYEKMQSDKGSIPDRFSAQQFSDYHSELNMSSLELGDSALYFCASSLGSLARNEQYFGPGTRLTVT.

This chain connects TRBV12-5 to TRBJ2-1, with 9 nucleotides matching TRBD1. CDR1 and CDR2 from the germline V gene are LGHNT and FRNRAP. The J segment lost 3 bases and the V segment lost 6 bases, leaving 12 bases of the junction unmatched. This CDR3 has 17 amino acids. The CDR3 here is CASGRDSGTGYYNEQFF. The CDR3 coding sequence is TGTGCTAGTGGGCGGGACTCCGGGACAGGGTACTACAATGAGCAGTTCTTC.

The chain has TRBV4-1 and TRBJ2-1; D might be TRBD2 (6 bases). Germline assignment: CDR1 MGHRA and CDR2 YSYEKL. There are 14 residues in the CDR3. With 4 bases removed from V and 7 bases from J, the gap between germline ends came to 14 bases. The CDR3 protein is CASSLRRESNEQFF. The CDR3 DNA sequence: TGCGCCAGCAGCCTTCGCCGGGAGAGTAATGAGCAGTTCTTC.

The chain recombines TRBV5-6 with TRBJ1-1; possibly TRBD1 for D (5 bases). V was clipped by 4 bases and J by 6 bases, with 25 bases between them. The germline CDR1 and CDR2 sequences are SGHDT and YYEEEE. The CDR3 length is 17 residues. As DNA, the CDR3 is TGTGCCAGCAGCCATCCGGTGAAGCCCGGGGCAAGCGCTGAAGCTTTCTTT. This codes for CASSHPVKPGASAEAFF.

The rearrangement uses TRBV11-2 and TRBJ2-5, with D perhaps being TRBD1 or TRBD2 (5 bases each). The CDR3 is made up of 14 amino acids. The V end lost 1 base, the J end lost 1 base, and 7 bases lay between the germline ends. In germline, CDR1 is SGHAT, CDR2 FQNNGV. CDR3 DNA sequence: TGTGCCAGCAGCTTAGGAGGGGCCCAAGAGACCCAGTACTTC. Its translation: CASSLGGAQETQYF.

The chain recombines TRBV29-1 with TRBJ2-2; 7 nucleotides line up with TRBD2. The CDR3 spans 14 residues. The V gene end was trimmed by 5 bases and the J gene end by 4 bases; junction bases not matched to a gene: 7. Germline V gene lookup returns CDR1 SQVTM and CDR2 ANQGSEA. The CDR3 DNA sequence: TGCAGCGTTTATGCGGGAGTGGTCACCGGGGAGCTGTTTTTT. This encodes CSVYAGVVTGELFF.

This clone was seen just once. This sample includes further DNA sequences coding for the same CDR3. The chain carries TRBV6-1 and TRBJ2-7; no clear D. V lost 1 base and J 3 bases, leaving 4 bases between the germline ends. Germline assignment: CDR1 MNHNS and CDR2 SASEGT. The CDR3 extends over 12 amino acids. Here the CDR3 reads CASSEVDYEQYF. In DNA, the CDR3 is TGTGCCAGCAGTGAAGTTGACTACGAGCAGTACTTC.

As concerns this clone: This sample also contains other DNA sequences that code for the same CDR3. V and J are TRBV5-6 and TRBJ1-5; no clear D. This CDR3 spans 14 amino acids. Germline V gene lookup returns CDR1 SGHDT and CDR2 YYEEEE. The V gene lost 0 bases and the J gene lost 1 base, with 5 bases spanning the gap. The CDR3 DNA is TGTGCCAGCAGCTTGGGACAAAGCAATCAGCCCCAGCATTTT. It translates to CASSLGQSNQPQHF. The full variable domain, in which reference TRBV5-6 and TRBJ1-5 provide the parts outside the CDR3, is DAGVTQSPTHLIKTRGQQVTLRCSPKSGHDTVSWYQQALGQGPQFIFQYYEEEERQRGNFPDRFSGHQFPNYSSELNVNALLLGDSALYLCASSLGQSNQPQHFGDGTRLSIL.

V gene TRBV2 combines with J gene TRBJ2-2; 10 bases map to TRBD1. The V segment lost 6 bases and the J segment 7 bases; nucleotides outside the gene matches: 8. This CDR3 spans 15 amino acids. Germline assignment: CDR1 SNHLY and CDR2 FYNNEI. CDR3: CASSQTGGAGGELFF. CDR3 DNA sequence: TGTGCCAGCAGCCAGACAGGGGGCGCGGGCGGGGAGCTGTTTTTT.